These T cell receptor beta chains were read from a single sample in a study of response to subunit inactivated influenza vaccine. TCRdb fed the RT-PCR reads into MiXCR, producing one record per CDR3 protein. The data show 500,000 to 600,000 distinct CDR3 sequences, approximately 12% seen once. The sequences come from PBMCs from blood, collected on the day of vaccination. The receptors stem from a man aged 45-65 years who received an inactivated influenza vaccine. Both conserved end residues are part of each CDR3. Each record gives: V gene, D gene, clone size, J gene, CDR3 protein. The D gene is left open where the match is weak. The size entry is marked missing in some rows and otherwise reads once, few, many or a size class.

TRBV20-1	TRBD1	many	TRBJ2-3	CSAPKGGPTISTDTQYF
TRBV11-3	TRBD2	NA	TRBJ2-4	CASSLSGPGGGIQYF
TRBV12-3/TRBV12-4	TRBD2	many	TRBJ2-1	CASRLTGTRNNEQFF
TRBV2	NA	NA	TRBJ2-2	CASSDEGPGELFF
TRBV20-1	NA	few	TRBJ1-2	CSARDSRSNYGYTF
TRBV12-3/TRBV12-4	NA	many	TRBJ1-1	CASSYARGRSDTEAFF
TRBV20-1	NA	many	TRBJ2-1	CSARGLNEQFF
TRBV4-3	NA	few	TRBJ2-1	CASSQDLVGIYNEQFF
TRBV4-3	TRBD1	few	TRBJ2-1	CASSQDLGQAFNEQFF
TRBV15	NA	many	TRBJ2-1	CATSRDVLGQGEQFF
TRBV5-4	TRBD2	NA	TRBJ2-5	CASSLKGTSVETQYF
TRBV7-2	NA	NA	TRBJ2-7	CASSYGGGGGPYEQYF
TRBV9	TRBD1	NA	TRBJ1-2	CASSGGQGPYGYTF